Listed below are T cell receptor beta chains from one sample, sequenced in a study of T-cell reconstitution after alpha-beta-depleted transplantation in children. Using its own MiXCR run on the PCR reads, TCRdb lists one record per CDR3 protein. The profile shows approximately 630,000 distinct CDR3 sequences, about an eighth of them singletons. The sequencing used PBMCs, collected before TCRalphabeta/CD19-depleted stem cell transplant. The receptors were sampled from a girl aged 2-10 years with congenital amegakaryocytic thrombocytopenia, due to receive a stem cell transplant. The CDR3 runs from the conserved cysteine through the conserved F or W. D genes are given only for firm matches. The listing skips clone size in some rows; elsewhere it reads once, few, many or a size class.

TRBD1	17	few	TRBJ1-2	TRBV5-1	CASSLSGTGVDGYGYTF	TGCGCCAGCAGCTTATCCGGGACAGGGGTTGACGGCTATGGCTACACCTTC
TRBD1	14	.	TRBJ2-5	TRBV5-6	CASSFTGGLETQYF	TGTGCCAGCAGCTTTACAGGGGGCTTGGAGACCCAGTACTTC
.	13	.	TRBJ1-1	TRBV7-9	CASSLITGSEAFF	TGTGCCAGCAGCCTTATTACCGGATCTGAAGCTTTCTTT
TRBD2	16	.	TRBJ2-1	TRBV20-1	CCARSRGLAGGGEQFF	TGCTGTGCTAGATCTCGGGGACTAGCGGGAGGGGGTGAGCAGTTCTTC
.	12	.	TRBJ2-5	TRBV5-1	CASSWARETQYF	TGCGCCAGCAGCTGGGCGAGGGAGACCCAGTACTTC
TRBD2	16	.	TRBJ2-5	TRBV7-2	CASSSALARRRETQYF	TGTGCCAGCAGCTCCGCACTAGCGCGCCGGAGAGAGACCCAGTACTTC
.	13	.	TRBJ1-2	TRBV12-3/TRBV12-4	CASSFQQGIGYTF	TGTGCCAGCAGTTTTCAACAGGGAATCGGCTACACCTTC
.	16	few	TRBJ2-3	TRBV7-7	CASRGGGLRRTDTQYF	TGTGCCAGCAGGGGTGGGGGACTCCGGAGGACAGATACGCAGTATTTT
TRBD1	12	many	TRBJ2-1	TRBV28	CASSLGQGAQFF	TGTGCCAGCAGTTTAGGCCAGGGGGCGCAGTTCTTC
TRBD2	15	many	TRBJ2-3	TRBV20-1	CSASPQAGVTDTQYF	TGCAGTGCCTCCCCCCAAGCGGGAGTTACAGATACGCAGTATTTT
TRBD2	14	.	TRBJ2-7	TRBV5-1	CASTGTSGSYEQYF	TGCGCCAGTACCGGGACTAGCGGGAGCTACGAGCAGTACTTC
TRBD2	15	medium-sized	TRBJ2-3	TRBV5-1	CASSLTSGSTDTQYF	TGTGCCAGCAGCTTGACTAGCGGGAGCACAGATACGCAGTATTTT
TRBD2	15	many	TRBJ2-2	TRBV29-1	CSVVKAGVHTGELFF	TGCAGCGTTGTTAAGGCGGGAGTACACACCGGGGAGCTGTTTTTT
TRBD2	19	.	TRBJ2-1	TRBV12-3/TRBV12-4	CASIPYHGTSSSSYNEQFF	TGTGCCAGCATCCCCTACCACGGGACTAGCTCGAGCTCCTACAATGAGCAGTTCTTC
.	15	few	TRBJ2-7	TRBV3-1	CASSQDHFRAYEQYF	TGTGCCAGCAGCCAAGATCATTTCAGAGCCTACGAGCAGTACTTC
.	13	few	TRBJ2-7	TRBV5-1	CASSEGFTYEQYF	TGCGCCAGCAGCGAGGGATTCACCTACGAGCAGTACTTC
.	12	many	TRBJ2-4	TRBV9	CASSVDQNIQYF	TGTGCCAGCAGCGTAGACCAAAACATTCAGTACTTC
TRBD1	16	few	TRBJ2-5	TRBV5-1	CASSIDRGLLQETQYF	TGCGCCAGCAGCATAGACAGGGGCCTATTGCAAGAGACCCAGTACTTC
.	14	many	TRBJ1-4	TRBV7-8	CASSAPGPLEKLFF	TGTGCCAGCAGCGCTCCGGGACCCCTTGAAAAACTGTTTTTT
TRBD2	16	few	TRBJ2-3	TRBV5-1	CASSTSGTTDTDTQYF	TGCGCCAGCAGCACGAGCGGGACTACCGACACAGATACGCAGTATTTT
.	14	few	TRBJ2-7	TRBV5-1	CASSLAPTSYEQYF	TGCGCCAGCAGCTTGGCCCCAACATCCTACGAGCAGTACTTC
.	17	many	TRBJ2-1	TRBV4-2	CASSQDRGLPSAVRQFF	TGTGCCAGCAGCCAAGATCGAGGGTTACCTAGCGCCGTGAGACAGTTCTTC
.	14	many	TRBJ1-2	TRBV29-1	CSVVRQGRGYGYTF	TGCAGCGTTGTTCGTCAGGGCCGGGGGTATGGCTACACCTTC
TRBD1	16	.	TRBJ1-5	TRBV28	CAIQQPPYRGDQPQHF	TGTGCCATCCAACAACCGCCCTACAGGGGAGATCAGCCCCAGCATTTT
.	16	.	TRBJ2-1	TRBV20-1	CSALHLTGQLYNEQFF	TGCAGTGCTCTACATCTTACTGGACAGCTATACAATGAGCAGTTCTTC
.	13	many	TRBJ2-1	TRBV29-1	CSAGGRLVDEQFF	TGCAGCGCCGGGGGCAGGTTGGTTGATGAGCAGTTCTTC
TRBD2	16	.	TRBJ2-5	TRBV7-2	CASSLGRAGVEETQYF	TGTGCCAGCAGCTTAGGGAGAGCGGGAGTGGAAGAGACCCAGTACTTC
.	14	few	TRBJ2-1	TRBV5-1	CASSLFGLTNEQFF	TGCGCCAGCAGCTTGTTTGGACTTACTAATGAGCAGTTCTTC
TRBD2	17	.	TRBJ2-7	TRBV4-2	CASSQDERREAPYEQYF	TGTGCCAGCAGCCAAGATGAAAGGCGGGAGGCCCCCTACGAGCAGTACTTC
TRBD2	19	few	TRBJ2-1	TRBV11-1	CASTPKAYAGASSYNEQFF	TGTGCCAGCACACCAAAAGCCTATGCGGGAGCCTCCTCCTACAATGAGCAGTTCTTC
.	13	many	TRBJ1-3	TRBV5-1	CASSLASSNTIYF	TGCGCCAGCAGCTTGGCATCCTCGAACACCATATATTTT
.	16	many	TRBJ1-1	TRBV7-9	CASSLGSSGMNTEAFF	TGTGCCAGCAGCTTAGGTTCTTCAGGGATGAACACTGAAGCTTTCTTT
TRBD2	14	.	TRBJ2-2	TRBV5-1	CASSSGGGSGELFF	TGCGCCAGCAGTTCGGGAGGAGGTTCCGGGGAGCTGTTTTTT
TRBD2	17	many	TRBJ2-1	TRBV5-1	CASSTSPGLAGVWEQFF	TGCGCCAGCAGCACCAGCCCGGGACTAGCGGGAGTTTGGGAGCAGTTCTTC
.	14	many	TRBJ2-1	TRBV5-1	CASSFLGPRNEQFF	TGCGCCAGCAGCTTTTTGGGGCCGAGGAATGAGCAGTTCTTC
.	15	few	TRBJ2-5	TRBV4-2	CASSQGDVSQETQYF	TGTGCCAGCAGCCAAGGGGACGTCTCCCAAGAGACCCAGTACTTC
.	12	.	TRBJ2-7	TRBV12-3/TRBV12-4	CASSHVGVEQYF	TGTGCCAGCAGTCACGTGGGGGTCGAGCAGTACTTC
.	15	.	TRBJ2-3	TRBV20-1	CSARPLRDGTDTQYF	TGCAGTGCTAGGCCTTTGCGGGATGGTACGGATACGCAGTATTTT
TRBD2	19	.	TRBJ2-1	TRBV28	CASRPLPGLAGGFWDEQFF	TGTGCCAGCAGACCACTTCCGGGACTAGCGGGGGGATTCTGGGATGAGCAGTTCTTC
.	12	.	TRBJ2-7	TRBV20-1	CSGTEKNYEQYF	TGCAGTGGCACAGAGAAGAACTACGAGCAGTACTTC
.	15	.	TRBJ2-7	TRBV29-1	CSVEKTAGGSYEQYF	TGCAGCGTTGAAAAGACGGCCGGGGGATCCTACGAGCAGTACTTC
TRBD2	14	.	TRBJ2-1	TRBV20-1	CSARGRASYNEQFF	TGCAGTGCTAGGGGGAGGGCTAGCTACAATGAGCAGTTCTTC